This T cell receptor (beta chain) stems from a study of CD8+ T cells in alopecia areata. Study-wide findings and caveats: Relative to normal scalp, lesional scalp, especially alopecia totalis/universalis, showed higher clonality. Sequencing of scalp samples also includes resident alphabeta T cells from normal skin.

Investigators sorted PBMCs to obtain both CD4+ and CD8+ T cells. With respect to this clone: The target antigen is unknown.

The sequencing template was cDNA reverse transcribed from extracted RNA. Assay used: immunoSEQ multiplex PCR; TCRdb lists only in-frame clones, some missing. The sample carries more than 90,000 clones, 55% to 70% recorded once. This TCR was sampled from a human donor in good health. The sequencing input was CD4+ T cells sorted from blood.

CDR3 in DNA: TGTGCCATCAGTGAGTCACTAGCGGGGAGGACAGATACGCAGTATTTT. Translation gives CAISESLAGRTDTQYF. V is TRBV10-3 and J is TRBJ2-3; TRBD2 aligns across 10 bases. Germline assignment: CDR1 ENHRY and CDR2 SYGVKD. The CDR3 contains 16 residues. Trimming took 0 bases from V and 3 from J; bases not matched to a gene: 3.